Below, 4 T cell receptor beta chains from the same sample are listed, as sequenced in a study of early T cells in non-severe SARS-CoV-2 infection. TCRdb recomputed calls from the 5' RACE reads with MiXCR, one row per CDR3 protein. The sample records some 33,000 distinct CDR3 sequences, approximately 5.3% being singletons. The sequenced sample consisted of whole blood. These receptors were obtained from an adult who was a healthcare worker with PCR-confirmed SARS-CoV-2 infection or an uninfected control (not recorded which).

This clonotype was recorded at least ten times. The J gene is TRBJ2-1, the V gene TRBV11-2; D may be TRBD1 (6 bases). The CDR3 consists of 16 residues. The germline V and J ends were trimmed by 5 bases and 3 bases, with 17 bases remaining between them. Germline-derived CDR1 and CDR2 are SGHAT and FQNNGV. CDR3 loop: CASSDLQGGFYNEQFF. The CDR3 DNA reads TGTGCCAGCAGCGACCTACAGGGTGGGTTCTACAATGAGCAGTTCTTC.

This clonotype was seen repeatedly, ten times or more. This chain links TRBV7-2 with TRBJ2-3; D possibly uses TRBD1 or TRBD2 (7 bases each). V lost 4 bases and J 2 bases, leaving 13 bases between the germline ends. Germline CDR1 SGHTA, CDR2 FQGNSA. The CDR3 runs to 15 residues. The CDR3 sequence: CASSSPGGVTDTQYF. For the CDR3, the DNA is TGTGCCAGCAGCTCGCCAGGGGGGGTCACAGATACGCAGTATTTT.

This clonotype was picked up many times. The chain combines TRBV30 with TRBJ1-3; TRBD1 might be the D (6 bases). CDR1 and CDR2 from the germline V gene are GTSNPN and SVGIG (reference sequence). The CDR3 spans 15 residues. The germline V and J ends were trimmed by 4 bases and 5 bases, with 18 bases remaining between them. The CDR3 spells CAWTQRNRARNTIYF. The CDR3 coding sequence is TGTGCCTGGACCCAACGGAACAGGGCGAGAAACACCATATATTTT. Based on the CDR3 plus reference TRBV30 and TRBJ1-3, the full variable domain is SQTIHQWPATLVQPVGSPLSLECTVEGTSNPNLYWYRQAAGRGLQLLFYSVGIGQISSEVPQNLSASRPQDRQFILSSKKLLLSDSGFYLCAWTQRNRARNTIYFGEGSWLTVV.

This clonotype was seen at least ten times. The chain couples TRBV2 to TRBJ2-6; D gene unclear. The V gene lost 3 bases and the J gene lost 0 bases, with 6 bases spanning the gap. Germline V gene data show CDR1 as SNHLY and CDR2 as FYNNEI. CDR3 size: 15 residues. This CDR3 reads CASSEGTSGANVLTF. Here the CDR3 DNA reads TGTGCCAGCAGTGAGGGTACCTCTGGGGCCAACGTCCTGACTTTC.